This TCR beta chain was sequenced in a study of T cells expressing NK-cell markers. Concerning this clonotype: The antigen remains undetermined.

TCRdb reprocessed the 5' RACE reads, with one entry per CDR3 protein and no DNA. The sample has 350,000 to 500,000 distinct CDR3 sequences. General observations from the study: Unclear, still, was the HCMV specificity of the expanded NKG2C+ T cell clones. Leadership of the CD3+CD56-NKG2C+ fraction also belonged to these clonotypes in a few donors.

Germline V gene sequence: CDR1 SGHTA, CDR2 FQGNSA. The CDR3 is made up of 17 amino acids. This chain connects TRBV7-2 to TRBJ2-7; checking the TCRdb D call of TRBD1 is not possible without DNA. Sequences were obtained from blood T cells: a sorted CD56 or NKG2C T cell subset, CD4+ or CD8+ T cells, or bulk PBMC T cells (not recorded which). The source of this sequence is a woman between 18 and 69 years old in good health. This chain's CDR3 is CASSLGTGGISSYEQYF.